These 28 T cell receptor beta chains were all obtained from the same sample, sequenced in a study of T cells in women clearing cervical HPV infection. Some clones are missing from TCRdb's copy, which holds only in-frame ones; the method was immunoSEQ multiplex PCR. This sample lists over 15,000 clones; its ten largest clones have approximately 3%. The sequenced material came from blood buffy coat. These receptors all come from a woman between 18 and 70 years old with a cervical HPV16 infection that either progressed to CIN3+ or cleared (not recorded which).

As concerns this clone: The sequenced fragment ends 3 residues before the CDR3 boundary, so the rest is inferred from the germline J gene. This sequence joins TRBV30 and TRBJ1-5; perhaps TRBD1 as D (5 bases). The germline V and J ends were trimmed by 3 bases and 1 base, with 13 bases remaining between them. In germline, CDR1 is GTSNPN, CDR2 SVGIG (reference sequence). The CDR3 runs to 15 residues. CDR3: CAWSQGSGSNQPQHF. The DNA read from the CDR3 is TGTGCCTGGAGCCAGGGTTCGGGAAGCAATCAGCCC.

This clone is medium-sized (0.01 to 0.1%) by frequency. The sequence runs out 3 residues before the end of the CDR3; the remainder is reconstructed from the germline J gene. The chain links TRBV20-1 to TRBJ2-4; 8 positions match TRBD1. The V gene end was trimmed by 5 bases and the J gene end by 5 bases; junction bases not matched to a gene: 5. This CDR3 comprises 13 residues. The V gene's germline CDR1 is DFQATT and CDR2 SNEGSKA (reference sequence). The CDR3 bases that were read are TGCAGTGCTTCTTCGGACAGGGAAAACATT. As protein: CSASSDRENI. The whole CDR3 sequence reads CSASSDRENIQYF.

Concerning this clone: The read falls 3 residues short of the CDR3 end, and the missing part is taken from the germline J gene. The chain has TRBV5-1 and TRBJ2-7; 12 nucleotides align to TRBD1. The CDR3 spans 18 residues. V lost 0 bases, J lost 1 base, and 8 bases stayed unmatched. Germline CDR1 reads SGHRS; CDR2 reads YFSETQ. The CDR3: CASSLEGGQGAQSYEQYF. The part of the CDR3 DNA that was read is TGCGCCAGCAGCTTGGAAGGGGGACAGGGGGCGCAATCCTACGAG.

Comments on this clone: The DNA ends 3 residues before the CDR3 does, and the rest of the CDR3 is filled in from the germline J gene. The V gene is TRBV18, the J gene TRBJ2-1; TRBD1 aligns across 7 bases. With V trimmed by 4 bases and J by 5 bases, 8 bases remained unmatched. The germline CDR1 and CDR2 sequences are KGHSH and LQKENI. CDR3 length equals 15 residues. CDR3 DNA, as far as it was read: TGTGCCAGCTCACTCGCCCGGGGACAGAACAATGAG. It codes for CASSLARGQNNE. Given in full, the CDR3 is CASSLARGQNNEQFF.

On this clone: The read ends 3 residues early relative to the CDR3; the germline J gene fills the gap. V usage is TRBV20-1 and J usage is TRBJ1-1; D uncertain. Germline V gene sequence: CDR1 DFQATT, CDR2 SNEGSKA (reference sequence). The CDR3 covers 13 residues. Trimming removed 7 bases at V and 1 base at J, with 13 bases between. The CDR3 DNA, read in part, is TGCAGTGTTCCCCTCTCCCCGAACACTGAA. Its translation: CSVPLSPNTE. In full, the CDR3 is CSVPLSPNTEAFF.

On this clone itself: Sequencing ends 3 residues short of the CDR3 end; the germline J gene provides the rest. This rearrangement joins TRBV19 to TRBJ2-3, with D perhaps matching TRBD1 (5 bases). This CDR3 spans 12 amino acids. Germline CDR1 reads LNHDA; CDR2 reads SQIVND (reference sequence). The CDR3 bases that were read are TGTGCCAGTAGTCCCGACAGCATCTCG. Its translation: CASSPDSIS. The full-length CDR3 reads as CASSPDSISQYF. Supplemented by reference TRBV19 and TRBJ2-3, the full variable domain reads DGGITQSPKYLFRKEGQNVTLSCEQNLNHDAMYWYRQDPGQGLRLIYYSQIVNDFQKGDIAEGYSVSREKKESFPLTVTSAQKNPTAFYLCASSPDSISQYFGPGTRLTVL.

For this clone: Read data end 3 residues before the CDR3 end; the end is taken from the germline J gene. J is TRBJ1-1 and V is TRBV12-3 or TRBV12-4; 10 bases align to TRBD1. CDR3 length equals 14 residues. V trimming: 7 bases; J trimming: 3 bases; junction bases outside the gene matches: 5. Partial CDR3 DNA: TGTGCCAGCACCCTCGGACAGGGGGACACTGAA. It specifies CASTLGQGDTE. From start to end, the CDR3 is CASTLGQGDTEAFF.

On this clone itself: Read data end 3 residues before the CDR3 end; the end is taken from the germline J gene. The genes are TRBV30 and TRBJ2-7; 8 nucleotides align to TRBD2. Germline V gives CDR1 GTSNPN, CDR2 SVGIG (reference sequence). V lost 8 bases, J lost 4 bases, and 7 bases stayed unmatched. CDR3 length: 12 residues. CDR3 in amino acids: CAGGTSRYEQYF. The DNA read from the CDR3 is TGTGCCGGGGGGACTAGTAGGTACGAG.

Note on this clone: The read ends 3 residues before the CDR3 terminus; that terminus is restored from the germline J gene. The chain combines TRBV12-3 or TRBV12-4 with TRBJ1-3; D is possibly TRBD1 (5 bases). The CDR3 is 14 residues long. Trimming pared 3 bases from V and 2 bases from J, leaving 8 bases between. The CDR3 protein is CASSLGGAGNTIYF. The CDR3 DNA, read in part, is TGTGCCAGCAGTTTGGGGGGGGCTGGAAACACC.

Worth noting for this clone: With the read ending 3 residues before the CDR3 end, the germline J gene is used to fill in that end. The chain employs TRBV5-1 and TRBJ1-1; perhaps TRBD1 as D (6 bases). The CDR3 has 14 amino acids. V lost 4 bases, J lost 5 bases, and 15 bases lay in between. The V gene's germline CDR1 is SGHRS and CDR2 YFSETQ. Partial CDR3 DNA: TGCGCCAGCAGCCAGGGGCGGCGGGAGACTGAA. Protein: CASSQGRRETE. Given in full, the CDR3 is CASSQGRRETEAFF.

Regarding this clone: Read coverage stops 3 residues before the CDR3 terminus; the germline J gene supplies the remainder. V gene TRBV5-5 combines with J gene TRBJ1-5, with a tentative D call TRBD1 (6 bases). Germline V gives CDR1 SGHKS, CDR2 YYEKEE (reference sequence). This CDR3 region has 15 residues. Trimming took 4 bases from V and 3 from J, leaving 14 bases between them. Partial CDR3 DNA: TGTGCCAGCAGCCTCCGGGACACACTCAATCAGCCC. It codes for CASSLRDTLNQP. The full CDR3 reads CASSLRDTLNQPQHF.

As for this clone: The read terminates 3 residues ahead of where the CDR3 ends, so the germline J gene completes it. V usage is TRBV2 and J usage is TRBJ2-3, with D hard to call. The CDR3 covers 13 residues. V was pared by 8 bases and J by 3 bases, with 12 bases between. The germline V gene has CDR1 SNHLY and CDR2 FYNNEI. CDR3 bases read: TGTGCCAGCTCTCTCACTTATACAGATACG. Its translation: CASSLTYTDT. The CDR3, in full, reads CASSLTYTDTQYF.

For this clone: Read data end 3 residues before the CDR3 end; the end is taken from the germline J gene. The V gene is TRBV20-1, the J gene TRBJ2-3; perhaps TRBD1 as D (6 bases). Germline loops: CDR1 DFQATT, CDR2 SNEGSKA (reference sequence). The CDR3 runs 18 residues. V was clipped by 4 bases and J by 2 bases, with 25 bases between them. The CDR3 region is CSAIVSGPHMGATDTQYF. Incomplete CDR3 DNA: TGCAGTGCTATTGTTTCCGGACCCCACATGGGGGCCACAGATACG.

As for this clone: The read is 3 residues too short to cover the CDR3 end, so that end is filled in from the germline J gene. This rearrangement joins TRBV19 to TRBJ2-1; 10 nucleotides agree with TRBD2. The CDR3 extends over 13 amino acids. The V and J ends lost 9 bases and 8 bases, in that order; junction bases with no gene match: 7. CDR1 LNHDA and CDR2 SQIVND come from the germline V gene (reference sequence). Partial CDR3 DNA: TGTGCCAGCAACAGCGGGGGGGCCTATGAG. Amino acid sequence: CASNSGGAYE. The CDR3 in its entirety is CASNSGGAYEQFF.

In regard to this clone: With the read ending 3 residues before the CDR3 end, the germline J gene is used to fill in that end. This chain joins TRBV19 and TRBJ1-5; TRBD1 matches at 7 bases. The J segment lost 4 bases and the V segment lost 4 bases, leaving 10 bases of the junction unmatched. CDR3 length equals 16 residues. The germline gives CDR1 LNHDA, CDR2 SQIVND (reference sequence). Here the CDR3 reads CASSRSDRATNQPQHF. The covered CDR3 bases are TGTGCCAGTAGTAGATCTGACAGGGCGACAAATCAGCCC. Full variable domain (remainder filled in from reference TRBV19 and TRBJ1-5): DGGITQSPKYLFRKEGQNVTLSCEQNLNHDAMYWYRQDPGQGLRLIYYSQIVNDFQKGDIAEGYSVSREKKESFPLTVTSAQKNPTAFYLCASSRSDRATNQPQHFGDGTRLSIL.

CDR3 DNA (partial): TGTGCCAGCAGCTCCAAAACAACAGGGTCTGAA. It specifies CASSSKTTGSE. The CDR3 as a whole reads CASSSKTTGSEAFF. The chain recombines TRBV7-9 with TRBJ1-1; maybe TRBD1 (6 bases). The CDR3 end falls 3 residues outside the read, so it is completed with the germline J gene. V lost 4 bases and J lost 6, with 15 bases in between. The CDR3 consists of 14 residues. CDR1 and CDR2 (germline): SEHNR, FQNEAQ (reference sequence).

A note on this clone: The CDR3 goes on 3 residues after the read ends, and that part is filled in from the germline J gene. The chain joins TRBV19 to TRBJ1-1, with 7 positions matching TRBD1. Unmatched junction bases numbered 4, after V lost 2 bases and J lost 4 bases. The CDR3 covers 14 residues. Germline loops: CDR1 LNHDA, CDR2 SQIVND (reference sequence). CDR3 bases read: TGTGCCAGTAGTATACGACAGGGTGGCACTGAA. Translating gives CASSIRQGGTE. The CDR3 in full is CASSIRQGGTEAFF. The whole variable domain, filled in from reference TRBV19 and TRBJ1-1, reads DGGITQSPKYLFRKEGQNVTLSCEQNLNHDAMYWYRQDPGQGLRLIYYSQIVNDFQKGDIAEGYSVSREKKESFPLTVTSAQKNPTAFYLCASSIRQGGTEAFFGQGTRLTVV.

Regarding this clone: The CDR3 is cut off 3 residues early in the read; its end comes from the germline J gene. The V gene is TRBV7-3, the J gene TRBJ2-7; 8 nucleotides align to TRBD1. Germline assignment: CDR1 SGHTA and CDR2 FQGTGA. V trimming: 5 bases; J trimming: 5 bases; junction bases outside the gene matches: 5. The CDR3 is 13 residues long. CDR3 region: CASSAGQGHEQYF. The part of the CDR3 DNA that was read is TGTGCCAGCAGCGCTGGACAGGGCCACGAG.

On this clone: The CDR3 end falls 3 residues outside the read, so it is completed with the germline J gene. This sequence joins TRBV2 and TRBJ1-2; D is ambiguous. The ends were cut back, 1 base at V and 7 bases at J, with 10 bases in the middle. The CDR3 length is 13 residues. CDR1 is SNHLY, CDR2 FYNNEI, per germline. CDR3 amino acids: CASSEDRGGGYTF. The sequenced CDR3 bases are TGTGCCAGCAGTGAAGACCGGGGAGGTGGC.

Turning to this clone: The read ends 3 residues early relative to the CDR3; the germline J gene fills the gap. V and J are TRBV7-2 and TRBJ2-2; D is unresolved. Trimming took off 2 bases at V and 2 bases at J, with 9 bases between the two ends. This CDR3 has 15 residues. CDR1 SGHTA and CDR2 FQGNSA come from the germline V gene. The CDR3: CASSLITDNTGELFF. The CDR3 DNA, read in part, is TGTGCCAGCAGCTTAATTACAGATAACACCGGGGAG.

Comments on this clone: With the read ending 3 residues before the CDR3 end, the germline J gene is used to fill in that end. The rearrangement joins TRBV20-1 to TRBJ1-4; 12 positions match TRBD1. Trimming cost V 2 bases and J 7 bases; bases outside gene matches: 17. CDR1 and CDR2 (germline): DFQATT, SNEGSKA (reference sequence). The CDR3 is made up of 19 amino acids. This CDR3 reads CSARPPMGQGAVMIEKLFF. CDR3 DNA (partial): TGCAGTGCTAGACCCCCGATGGGACAGGGGGCCGTGATGATTGAAAAA.

Regarding this clone: The CDR3 is cut off 3 residues early in the read; its end comes from the germline J gene. Other DNA sequences of this sample code for an identical CDR3. The rearrangement joins TRBV30 to TRBJ1-5, with D unresolved. Per germline, CDR1 GTSNPN and CDR2 SVGIG (reference sequence). V was cut by 2 bases and J by 5 bases, with 13 bases left in between. The length of the CDR3 is 14 residues. The CDR3 spells CAWSRGPEDQPQHF. Partial CDR3 DNA: TGTGCCTGGAGTAGAGGGCCAGAAGATCAGCCC. Combining the CDR3 with reference TRBV30 and TRBJ1-5 gives the whole variable domain SQTIHQWPATLVQPVGSPLSLECTVEGTSNPNLYWYRQAAGRGLQLLFYSVGIGQISSEVPQNLSASRPQDRQFILSSKKLLLSDSGFYLCAWSRGPEDQPQHFGDGTRLSIL.

With respect to this clone: The read halts 3 residues ahead of the CDR3 end, with the missing end drawn from the germline J gene. This chain uses TRBV11-2 with TRBJ2-7; possible D gene TRBD2, 7 bases. V lost 8 bases, J lost 4 bases, and 15 bases lay in between. Germline-derived CDR1 and CDR2 are SGHAT and FQNNGV. This CDR3 has 13 residues. The CDR3 here is CASSVGGAYEQYF. CDR3 DNA, as far as it was read: TGTGCCAGCTCTGTGGGGGGGGCGTACGAG.

As to this clone: One junction end does not reproduce the germline sequence, and a read error may be involved. The sequence runs out 3 residues before the end of the CDR3; the remainder is reconstructed from the germline J gene. This chain uses TRBV4-2 with TRBJ2-7; the D gene is possibly TRBD1 (6 bases). CDR1 is LGHNA and CDR2 is YNFKEQ in the germline V gene. This CDR3 contains 14 residues. Partial CDR3 DNA: TGCGCCAGCAGCCAGGGGACACAACTCTACGAG. This translates into CASSQGTQLYE. The entire CDR3 protein is CASSQGTQLYEQYF.

As concerns this clone: The observed sequence ends 3 residues before the CDR3 terminus, with the missing tail filled in from the germline J gene. The genes are TRBV28 and TRBJ1-2; a possible D gene is TRBD1 (5 bases). The CDR3 totals 18 residues. CDR1 MDHEN and CDR2 SYDVKM come from the germline V gene. The CDR3 bases that were read are TGTGCCAGCAGTTTCGTTGGGTCAGGCGACCGGGGGGAGCGGGGC. Its translation: CASSFVGSGDRGERG. The CDR3 in its entirety is CASSFVGSGDRGERGYTF.

On this clone itself: The read terminates 3 residues before the CDR3 end, so the remaining end is supplied by the germline J gene. V gene TRBV18 combines with J gene TRBJ1-2; D is uncertain. The germline V gene encodes CDR1 KGHSH and CDR2 LQKENI. This CDR3 has 13 residues. The CDR3 DNA, read in part, is TGTGCCAGCTCACCAGGGCATAAGGAAGGC. It encodes CASSPGHKEG. The complete CDR3 protein is CASSPGHKEGYTF.

A word on this clone: Read data end 3 residues before the CDR3 end; the end is taken from the germline J gene. The gene calls are TRBV19 and TRBJ2-1; tentative D call: TRBD1 (6 bases). Germline CDR1 reads LNHDA; CDR2 reads SQIVND (reference sequence). V lost 7 bases, J lost 4 bases, and 35 bases lay in between. The CDR3 is made up of 21 amino acids. CDR3 in amino acids: CASNQRLGGGLRTELYNEQFF. The covered CDR3 bases are TGTGCCAGTAATCAAAGGTTGGGTGGGGGCCTACGGACAGAACTGTACAATGAG.

Concerning this clone: The DNA ends 3 residues before the CDR3 does, and the rest of the CDR3 is filled in from the germline J gene. This rearrangement joins TRBV7-8 to TRBJ2-7, with D tentatively TRBD2 (5 bases). The germline V gene has CDR1 SGHVS and CDR2 FQNEAQ. This CDR3 region has 16 residues. Trimming removed 0 bases at V and 2 bases at J, with 14 bases between. CDR3 DNA, as far as it was read: TGTGCCAGCAGCTTAGCGCAAGGTACGGGGACCTACGAG. It codes for CASSLAQGTGTYE. The CDR3, in full, reads CASSLAQGTGTYEQYF.